What follows is one TCR beta chain and its context. V lost 1 base to trimming and J lost 10 bases, with 8 bases between them. Germline V CDR1 and CDR2: MRHNA, SNTAGT. The CDR3 runs to 11 residues. The data are from a study of blood T cell repertoires in COVID-19. Study-wide background: PBMCs, B-cell-depleted T cells, or T cells provided the cDNA or gDNA that made up the material.

Here immunoSEQ multiplex PCR was the method, and the copy in TCRdb shows in-frame clones only, minus some. This table has some 220,000 clones, approximately 86% appearing once. This TCR was sampled from a woman aged 25 to 39 with COVID-19, enrolled during active disease. The sample consisted of peripheral blood. The chain links TRBV6-4 to TRBJ2-7; no firm D call. Here the CDR3 DNA reads TGTGCCAGCAGTGACTTGAGCGTCCAGTACTTC. Translated, it gives CASSDLSVQYF.